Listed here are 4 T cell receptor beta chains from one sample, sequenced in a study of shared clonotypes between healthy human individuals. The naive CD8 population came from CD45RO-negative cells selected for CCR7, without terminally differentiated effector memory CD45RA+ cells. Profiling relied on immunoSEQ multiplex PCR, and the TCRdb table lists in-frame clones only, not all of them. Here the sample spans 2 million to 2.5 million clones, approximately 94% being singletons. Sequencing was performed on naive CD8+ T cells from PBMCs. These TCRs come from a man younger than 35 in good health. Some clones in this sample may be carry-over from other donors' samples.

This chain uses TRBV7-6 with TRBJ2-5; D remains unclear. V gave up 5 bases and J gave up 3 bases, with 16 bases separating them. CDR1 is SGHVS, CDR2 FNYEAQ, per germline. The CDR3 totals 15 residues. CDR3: CASSRFGEDKETQYF. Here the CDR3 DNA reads TGTGCCAGCAGCCGGTTTGGGGAAGACAAAGAGACCCAGTACTTC.

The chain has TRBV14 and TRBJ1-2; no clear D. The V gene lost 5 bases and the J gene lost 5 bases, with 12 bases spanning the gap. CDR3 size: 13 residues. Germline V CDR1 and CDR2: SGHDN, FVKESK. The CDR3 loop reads CASSSTPGYGYTF. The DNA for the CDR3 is TGTGCCAGCAGCTCCACTCCGGGGTATGGCTACACCTTC.

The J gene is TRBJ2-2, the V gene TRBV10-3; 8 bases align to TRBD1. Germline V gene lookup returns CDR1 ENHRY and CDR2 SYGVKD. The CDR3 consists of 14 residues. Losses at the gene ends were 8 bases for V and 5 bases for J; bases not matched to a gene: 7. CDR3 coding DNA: TGTGCCATCCCGCAGGGGGCGCTTACCGGGGAGCTGTTTTTT. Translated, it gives CAIPQGALTGELFF.

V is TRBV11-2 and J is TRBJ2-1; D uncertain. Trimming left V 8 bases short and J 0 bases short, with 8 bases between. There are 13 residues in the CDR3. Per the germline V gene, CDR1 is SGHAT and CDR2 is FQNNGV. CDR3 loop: CASGRSSYNEQFF. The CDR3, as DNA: TGTGCCAGCGGGCGGAGCTCCTACAATGAGCAGTTCTTC.